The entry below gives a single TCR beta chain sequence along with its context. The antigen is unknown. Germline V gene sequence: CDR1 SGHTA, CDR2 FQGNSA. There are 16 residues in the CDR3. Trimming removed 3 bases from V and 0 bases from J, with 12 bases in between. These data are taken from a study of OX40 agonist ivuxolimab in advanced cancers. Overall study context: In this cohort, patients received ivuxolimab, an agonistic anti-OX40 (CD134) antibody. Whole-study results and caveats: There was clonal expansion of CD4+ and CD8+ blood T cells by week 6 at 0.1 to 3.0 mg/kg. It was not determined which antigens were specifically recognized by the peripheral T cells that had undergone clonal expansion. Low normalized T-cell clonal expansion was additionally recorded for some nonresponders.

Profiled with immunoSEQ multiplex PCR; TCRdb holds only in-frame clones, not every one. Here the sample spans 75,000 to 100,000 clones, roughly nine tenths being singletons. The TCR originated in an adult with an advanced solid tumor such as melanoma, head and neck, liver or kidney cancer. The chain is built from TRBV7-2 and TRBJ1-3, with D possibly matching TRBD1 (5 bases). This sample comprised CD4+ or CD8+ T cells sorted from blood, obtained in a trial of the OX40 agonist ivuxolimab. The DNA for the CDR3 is TGTGCCAGCAGCTTTCGGGGGACCTACTCTGGAAACACCATATATTTT. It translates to CASSFRGTYSGNTIYF.